One and the same sample provided the 9 T cell receptor beta chains below, sequenced in a study of OX40 agonist ivuxolimab in advanced cancers. Generated by immunoSEQ multiplex PCR, the TCRdb table keeps only in-frame clones and is missing some. The sample shows just over 95,000 clones, 90% of them seen only once. Sequenced here: CD4+ or CD8+ T cells sorted from blood, sampled in a trial of the OX40 agonist ivuxolimab. The receptors derive from an adult with an advanced solid tumor such as melanoma, head and neck, liver or kidney cancer.

The chain combines TRBV18 with TRBJ2-2, with D hard to call. The CDR3 has 12 residues. V lost 5 bases, J lost 0 bases, and 1 base lay in between. CDR1 KGHSH and CDR2 LQKENI come from the germline V gene. This chain's CDR3 is CASSTNTGELFF. CDR3 sequence (DNA): TGTGCCAGCTCAACGAACACCGGGGAGCTGTTTTTT. Full variable domain (remainder filled in from reference TRBV18 and TRBJ2-2): NAGVMQNPRHLVRRRGQEARLRCSPMKGHSHVYWYRQLPEEGLKFMVYLQKENIIDESGMPKERFSAEFPKEGPSILRIQQVVRGDSAAYFCASSTNTGELFFGEGSRLTVL.

The CDR3 region is CASSFDSDTQYF. DNA of the CDR3: TGTGCCAGCAGCTTCGATTCAGATACGCAGTATTTT. The gene calls are TRBV7-9 and TRBJ2-3; D is unclear. The CDR3 extends over 12 amino acids. Germline assignment: CDR1 SEHNR and CDR2 FQNEAQ (reference sequence). V lost 3 bases to trimming and J lost 4 bases, with 5 bases between them.

The rearrangement links TRBV6-1 to TRBJ1-2, with D maybe TRBD1 (5 bases). Germline CDR1 MNHNS, CDR2 SASEGT. CDR3 length: 17 residues. V was pared by 2 bases and J by 2 bases, with 18 bases between. DNA for the CDR3: TGTGCCAGCAGTGAACGGGGCAGGGTACTCTCAAACTATGGCTACACCTTC. Residues: CASSERGRVLSNYGYTF.

The chain carries TRBV2 and TRBJ2-7, with 10 bases lining up with TRBD2. V shed 5 bases and J 1 base; nucleotides not matched to a gene: 5. The CDR3 contains 15 residues. Germline values: CDR1 SNHLY, CDR2 FYNNEI. The CDR3 spells CASSKGLARSYEQYF. The CDR3 nucleotides are TGTGCCAGCAGTAAGGGACTAGCGCGATCCTACGAGCAGTACTTC.

V usage is TRBV11-1 and J usage is TRBJ2-2; possibly TRBD1 for D (5 bases). V was clipped by 5 bases and J by 4 bases, with 11 bases between them. The length of the CDR3 is 14 residues. In germline, CDR1 is SGHAT, CDR2 FQDESV (reference sequence). Here the CDR3 DNA reads TGTGCCAGCAGCACCCGGACAATCACCGGGGAGCTGTTTTTT. Residues: CASSTRTITGELFF.

The chain joins TRBV5-1 to TRBJ2-3, with TRBD2 matching over 13 bases. The length of the CDR3 is 16 residues. Germline V gives CDR1 SGHRS, CDR2 YFSETQ. Unmatched junction bases numbered 4, after V lost 0 bases and J lost 6 bases. CDR3 amino acids: CASSLGLAGGKDTQYF. As DNA, the CDR3 is TGCGCCAGCAGCTTGGGACTAGCGGGGGGAAAGGATACGCAGTATTTT.

The rearrangement links TRBV5-1 to TRBJ2-1; no clear D gene. Germline V lookup: CDR1 SGHRS, CDR2 YFSETQ. This CDR3 region has 12 residues. V lost 0 bases, J lost 7 bases, and 5 bases lay in between. CDR3 DNA: TGCGCCAGCAGCTTGGACGGTAATGAGCAGTTCTTC. Translation: CASSLDGNEQFF.

V usage is TRBV6-1 and J usage is TRBJ1-2; D is undetermined. V lost 0 bases, J lost 6 bases, and 14 bases lay in between. This CDR3 region has 15 residues. Germline V lookup: CDR1 MNHNS, CDR2 SASEGT. CDR3 loop: CASSEAGRKEDGYTF. CDR3 coding DNA: TGTGCCAGCAGTGAAGCTGGGCGTAAGGAGGATGGCTACACCTTC.

The V call is TRBV19, the J call TRBJ1-2; D not resolved. V lost 8 bases to trimming and J lost 2 bases, with 6 bases between them. Germline assignment: CDR1 LNHDA and CDR2 SQIVND (reference sequence). CDR3 length: 11 residues. The CDR3 loop reads CASLANYGYTF. CDR3 nucleotide sequence: TGTGCCAGTTTGGCAAACTATGGCTACACCTTC.